Below are 20 T cell receptor beta chains sequenced from a single sample in a study of regulatory T cells in long-lasting Graves disease. The TCR beta library used iRepertoire HTBI primers with Arm-PCR amplification of CDR3. MiXCR was run by TCRdb on the multiplex PCR reads, yielding one entry per CDR3 protein. Among about 290,000 distinct CDR3 sequences, around 20% were seen once, and the ten largest hold about 61%. Noted time point: persistent/refractory GD, antithyroid drugs over 5 years with positive TRAb. From PBMCs, RNA was extracted and then used to make the TCR library. Sequencing used peripheral blood mononuclear cells (PBMCs), obtained when the disease was refractory, from a patient treated with antithyroid drugs. The receptors here all came from a female donor with Graves disease.

This clonotype was seen a single time. This may be a read error: a much more frequent sequence differs by one nucleotide. The rearrangement uses TRBV6-2 or TRBV6-3 and TRBJ2-2, with no clear D. The CDR3 is 11 amino acids. Trimming took off 7 bases at V and 6 bases at J, with 6 bases between the two ends. CDR1 MNHEY and CDR2 SVGEGT come from the germline V gene. The CDR3 spells CASTWAGELFF. In DNA, the CDR3 is TGTGCCAGCACGTGGGCCGGGGAGCTGTTTTTT.

This clonotype was detected ten times or more. The CDR3 nucleotides are TGTGCCAGCTCACCACGGACAGGGACTGGGTCCCAGTACTTC. Its translation: CASSPRTGTGSQYF. The genes are TRBV18 and TRBJ2-5, with TRBD1 identical over 8 bases. CDR3 size: 14 residues. CDR1 is KGHSH, CDR2 LQKENI, per germline. V gave up 1 base and J gave up 9 bases; unmatched junction bases: 7.

With respect to this clonotype: With a much larger clone just one base away, this may be a read error. The V and J genes are TRBV29-1 and TRBJ1-1; D unresolved. The CDR3 consists of 13 residues. Germline values: CDR1 SQVTM, CDR2 ANQGSEA. In DNA, the CDR3 is TGCAGCGTTGAGGCAGCGAGGAACGCTGAAGCTTTCTTT. The encoded protein is CSVEAARNAEAFF.

This clonotype was observed many times. The genes are TRBV3-1 and TRBJ2-3, with 8 positions matching TRBD2. CDR1 is LGHDT, CDR2 YNNKEL, per germline (reference sequence). The V gene end was trimmed by 6 bases and the J gene end by 6 bases; junction bases not matched to a gene: 8. This CDR3 has 14 residues. In DNA, the CDR3 is TGTGCCAGCAGTCGTCCTAGCGGGTACGATACGCAGTATTTT. Translation: CASSRPSGYDTQYF.

There are many counts of this clonotype. The chain combines TRBV7-2 with TRBJ2-5; D possibly uses TRBD1 or TRBD2 (6 bases each). This CDR3 is 14 amino acids long. CDR1 and CDR2 from the germline V gene are SGHTA and FQGNSA. With 8 bases removed from V and 5 bases from J, the gap between germline ends came to 18 bases. The CDR3 loop is CASGRRGWAETQYF. CDR3 sequence (DNA): TGTGCCAGCGGTCGGAGGGGGTGGGCCGAGACCCAGTACTTC.

The V call is TRBV4-2, the J call TRBJ1-3; maybe TRBD1 (6 bases). Looked up from germline, CDR1 is LGHNA and CDR2 is YNFKEQ. The CDR3 sequence is 18 residues long. The V gene lost 3 bases and the J gene lost 0 bases, with 18 bases spanning the gap. The CDR3 sequence: CASSHPLGTSSSGNTIYF. CDR3 DNA: TGTGCCAGCAGCCATCCTCTCGGGACATCGAGCTCTGGAAACACCATATATTTT.

The sample holds many counts of this clonotype. The gene calls are TRBV15 and TRBJ2-3, with 9 bases that match TRBD2. There are 18 residues in the CDR3. Trimming took 5 bases from V and 0 from J; bases not matched to a gene: 12. Germline CDR1 LNHNV, CDR2 YYDKDF (reference sequence). The CDR3 is CATSPPAGGWTSTDTQYF. Written as DNA, the CDR3 is TGTGCCACCAGCCCTCCGGCGGGAGGGTGGACTAGCACAGATACGCAGTATTTT.

This clonotype was found a few times. The gene calls are TRBV28 and TRBJ1-3; D not certain. The CDR3 length is 14 residues. V was pared by 7 bases and J by 0 bases, with 10 bases between. The V gene's germline CDR1 is MDHEN and CDR2 SYDVKM. In nucleotides, the CDR3 is TGTGCCAGCAATTCAGGCAGCTCTGGAAACACCATATATTTT. It yields the protein CASNSGSSGNTIYF.

V gene TRBV6-1 combines with J gene TRBJ2-7; perhaps TRBD1 as D (5 bases). This CDR3 has 11 amino acids. Per germline, CDR1 MNHNS and CDR2 SASEGT. V was shortened by 7 bases and J by 2 bases, with 6 bases between the two germline ends. The CDR3: CASKTAYEQYF. Here the CDR3 DNA reads TGTGCCAGCAAGACAGCCTACGAGCAGTACTTC.

This clonotype has only one observation. The rearrangement uses TRBV19 and TRBJ2-2, with 12 bases lining up with TRBD2. Germline CDR1 and CDR2: LNHDA and SQIVND (reference sequence). The CDR3 loop spans 19 amino acids. The V gene end was trimmed by 6 bases and the J gene end by 5 bases; junction bases not matched to a gene: 16. The CDR3: CASRILRLAGAGGTGELFF. The CDR3, as DNA: TGTGCCAGTAGGATACTTCGACTAGCGGGAGCTGGGGGGACCGGGGAGCTGTTTTTT.

J is TRBJ1-6 and V is TRBV5-8; TRBD1 agrees at 7 bases. Unmatched junction bases numbered 5, after V lost 5 bases and J lost 6 bases. Germline V gene lookup returns CDR1 SGHTS and CDR2 YDEGEE. This CDR3 comprises 14 residues. The CDR3 is CASSSGQPNSPLHF. For the CDR3, the DNA is TGTGCCAGCAGTTCGGGACAGCCTAATTCACCCCTCCACTTT.

This clonotype was counted ten times or more. The V and J genes are TRBV2 and TRBJ2-7; 7 positions match TRBD2. Germline lookup yields CDR1 SNHLY and CDR2 FYNNEI. The CDR3 has 16 amino acids. J gave up 0 bases and V 2 bases, and 7 bases lay outside the gene matches. The CDR3 region is CASSEILASGSYEQYF. The DNA of the CDR3 is TGTGCCAGCAGTGAAATTTTGGCTAGCGGCTCCTACGAGCAGTACTTC. The variable domain in full, completed from reference TRBV2 and TRBJ2-7, reads EPEVTQTPSHQVTQMGQEVILRCVPISNHLYFYWYRQILGQKVEFLVSFYNNEISEKSEIFDDQFSVERPDGSNFTLKIRSTKLEDSAMYFCASSEILASGSYEQYFGPGTRLTVT.

This chain joins TRBV28 and TRBJ1-1, with D maybe TRBD1 (5 bases). V lost 3 bases and J 5 bases, leaving 19 bases between the germline ends. The CDR3 loop spans 16 amino acids. In germline, CDR1 is MDHEN, CDR2 SYDVKM. In DNA form, the CDR3 reads TGTGCCAGCAGTTTGGGCCTCACGGGGGTAGGAACTGAAGCTTTCTTT. It specifies CASSLGLTGVGTEAFF.

In its sample, this clonotype was seen a few times. This chain uses TRBV7-2 with TRBJ1-6, with a possible D match to TRBD1 (6 bases). The CDR3 is made up of 16 amino acids. Per the germline V gene, CDR1 is SGHTA and CDR2 is FQGNSA. V lost 5 bases and J 14 bases, leaving 25 bases between the germline ends. For the CDR3, the DNA is TGTGCCAGCAGCCCTTATAGGGTGGACAGCCCGGAGTCCCTCCACTTT. Translation gives CASSPYRVDSPESLHF.

The gene calls are TRBV20-1 and TRBJ2-1; TRBD2 is a possible D gene (5 bases). Trimming removed 1 base from V and 9 bases from J, with 13 bases in between. The CDR3 consists of 13 residues. CDR1 and CDR2 (germline): DFQATT, SNEGSKA (reference sequence). This CDR3 is CSARGLDEGEQFF. The CDR3 coding sequence is TGCAGTGCTAGAGGGCTAGACGAGGGTGAGCAGTTCTTC.

This clonotype occurred many times. This CDR3 reads CASISRDLWNTEAFF. In nucleotides, the CDR3 is TGTGCCAGCATCAGCCGGGACTTGTGGAACACTGAAGCTTTCTTT. The chain uses TRBV28 and TRBJ1-1, with a weak D call TRBD1 (5 bases). In germline, CDR1 is MDHEN, CDR2 SYDVKM. V gave up 7 bases and J gave up 1 base, with 16 bases separating them. The CDR3 totals 15 residues.

This clonotype was seen repeatedly, ten times or more. The V and J genes are TRBV13 and TRBJ1-1; D is unclear. This CDR3 spans 14 amino acids. Germline V CDR1 and CDR2: PRHDT, FYEKMQ (reference sequence). The V gene lost 5 bases and the J gene lost 2 bases, with 12 bases spanning the gap. The CDR3 is CASSTMMGNTEAFF. DNA for the CDR3: TGTGCCAGCAGCACGATGATGGGAAACACTGAAGCTTTCTTT.

V and J are TRBV19 and TRBJ2-2, with D perhaps TRBD2 (6 bases). The CDR3 totals 14 residues. Germline V CDR1 and CDR2: LNHDA, SQIVND (reference sequence). V was shortened by 7 bases and J by 3 bases, with 12 bases between the two germline ends. This chain's CDR3 is CASTLGLYTGELFF. Here the CDR3 DNA reads TGTGCCAGTACCCTGGGACTTTACACCGGGGAGCTGTTTTTT.

This clonotype was detected many times. The V and J genes are TRBV7-2 and TRBJ2-5; the D gene is possibly TRBD1 (6 bases). The CDR3 is 14 amino acids. Between the trimmed V and J ends, which lost 1 base and 2 bases, there was a span of 8 bases. Per germline, CDR1 SGHTA and CDR2 FQGNSA. The CDR3 DNA follows: TGTGCCAGCAGCTTAGACAGGGTGCAAGAGACCCAGTACTTC. Protein sequence: CASSLDRVQETQYF.

The gene calls are TRBV20-1 and TRBJ2-7; TRBD1 agrees at 7 bases. J was trimmed by 3 bases and V by 5 bases; bases with no gene match: 13. This CDR3 contains 15 residues. CDR1 DFQATT and CDR2 SNEGSKA come from the germline V gene (reference sequence). This CDR3 is CSALNLMTGSYEQYF. The DNA for the CDR3 is TGCAGTGCTCTCAACCTGATGACAGGGAGCTACGAGCAGTACTTC.